The 17 T cell receptor beta chains listed next were all sequenced from one sample in a study of Graves' ophthalmopathy and Graves' hyperthyroidism. RNA transcripts were the template, and TCR beta CDR3 regions were amplified from them. Amplification began with first-round RT-PCR using HTBI primers, then second-round multiplex PCR was performed. One entry per CDR3 protein, called by TCRdb with MiXCR from the multiplex PCR reads. The repertoire has about 1.2 million distinct CDR3 sequences, 35% to 40% of them found once; the top ten carry around 10%. The material sequenced was peripheral blood or thyroid tissue (not recorded which). The receptors derive from an adult man with Graves' hyperthyroidism.

This clonotype was counted ten times or more. V and J are TRBV7-2 and TRBJ1-6, with D possibly being TRBD1 (5 bases). Germline V gives CDR1 SGHTA, CDR2 FQGNSA. The germline V and J ends were trimmed by 2 bases and 7 bases, with 18 bases remaining between them. CDR3 size: 17 residues. CDR3 amino acids: CASSLLLAFGGNSPLHF. DNA for the CDR3: TGTGCCAGCAGCTTACTTTTAGCCTTCGGGGGAAATTCACCCCTCCACTTT.

This clonotype was counted only a few times. The rearrangement joins TRBV7-6 to TRBJ1-3; TRBD1 might be the D (6 bases). This CDR3 comprises 16 residues. Trimming cost V 1 base and J 4 bases, with 14 bases left between them. CDR1 and CDR2 (germline): SGHVS, FNYEAQ. CDR3 nucleotide sequence: TGTGCCAGCAGCTTAGTCTCCGGGGGCCCGGGAAACACCATATATTTT. This sequence encodes CASSLVSGGPGNTIYF.

This clonotype occurred a few times. The rearrangement links TRBV6-8 to TRBJ1-2, with D unclear. The CDR3 has 15 residues. V was pared by 6 bases and J by 4 bases, with 18 bases between. Germline V gives CDR1 MNHGY, CDR2 SAAAGT. This chain's CDR3 is CASRTKAPRSYGYTF. Here the CDR3 DNA reads TGTGCCAGCAGAACAAAAGCCCCGAGAAGCTATGGCTACACCTTC.

This clonotype was seen at least ten times. J is TRBJ2-5 and V is TRBV10-1, with TRBD1 identical over 12 bases. Germline V gene lookup returns CDR1 WNHNN and CDR2 SYGVQD (reference sequence). Trimming cost V 2 bases and J 4 bases; bases outside gene matches: 5. The CDR3 length is 16 residues. CDR3 loop: CASSERGTGGGETQYF. CDR3 sequence (DNA): TGCGCCAGCAGTGAGCGCGGGACAGGGGGCGGAGAGACCCAGTACTTC.

This clonotype appeared a single time. A junction end diverges from the germline sequence, so it may reflect a read error. The chain carries TRBV14 and TRBJ1-2; 7 bases map to TRBD1. Germline CDR1 reads SGHDN; CDR2 reads FVKESK. There are 14 residues in the CDR3. CDR3 residues: CVSSQRTGFWGYTF. The CDR3 bases are TGTGTCAGCAGCCAACGGACAGGTTTTTGGGGCTACACCTTC.

This clonotype has a count of ten or more. The rearrangement joins TRBV11-2 to TRBJ2-7; D is uncertain. Germline V CDR1 and CDR2: SGHAT, FQNNGV. V shed 5 bases and J shed 7 bases, with 12 bases lying between them. This CDR3 contains 12 residues. The CDR3 here is CASSAGFWEQYF. The CDR3, as DNA: TGTGCCAGCAGCGCCGGATTTTGGGAGCAGTACTTC.

The V gene is TRBV5-4, the J gene TRBJ1-5; tentatively, D is TRBD1 (6 bases). Germline assignment: CDR1 SGHNT and CDR2 YYREEE (reference sequence). This CDR3 is built from 14 residues. Trimming pared 3 bases from V and 6 bases from J, leaving 13 bases between. This CDR3 is CASSSGQSGQPQHF. The CDR3 DNA reads TGTGCCAGCAGCTCGGGACAATCGGGTCAGCCCCAGCATTTT.

This chain uses TRBV15 with TRBJ1-5; D remains ambiguous. The CDR3 has 15 amino acids. V lost 2 bases to trimming and J lost 2 bases, with 10 bases between them. Per the germline V gene, CDR1 is LNHNV and CDR2 is YYDKDF (reference sequence). CDR3: CATSRRRQGNQPQHF. CDR3 sequence (DNA): TGTGCCACCAGCAGAAGGCGGCAGGGCAATCAGCCCCAGCATTTT.

This clonotype was counted only a few times. The genes are TRBV5-1 and TRBJ1-1, with TRBD1 as a possible D gene (6 bases). The CDR3 runs to 14 residues. The germline V gene has CDR1 SGHRS and CDR2 YFSETQ. V lost 7 bases, J lost 1 base, and 14 bases lay in between. The CDR3 spells CASGTGPRNTEAFF. The CDR3 DNA is TGCGCCAGCGGAACAGGGCCTCGGAACACTGAAGCTTTCTTT.

This clonotype has more than one count but fewer than ten. The gene calls are TRBV6-2 or TRBV6-3 and TRBJ1-6; D ambiguous. This CDR3 contains 16 residues. V lost 2 bases, J lost 9 bases, and 17 bases lay in between. In germline, CDR1 is MNHEY, CDR2 SVGEGT. This CDR3 reads CASSYLGGIDRSPLHF. For the CDR3, the DNA is TGTGCCAGCAGTTACCTGGGTGGAATAGATCGTTCACCCCTCCACTTT.

This clonotype was seen repeatedly, ten times or more. The chain couples TRBV7-8 to TRBJ2-7; possible D gene TRBD1, 5 bases. The germline CDR1 and CDR2 sequences are SGHVS and FQNEAQ. The CDR3 is made up of 16 amino acids. V lost 1 base, J lost 6 bases, and 19 bases lay in between. CDR3 in amino acids: CASSLVRVVPRREQYF. CDR3 nucleotide sequence: TGTGCCAGCAGCTTAGTCAGGGTGGTTCCGCGACGCGAGCAGTACTTC.

The chain uses TRBV27 and TRBJ1-5; D is unclear. With 0 bases removed from V and 0 bases from J, the gap between germline ends came to 9 bases. Germline values: CDR1 MNHEY, CDR2 SMNVEV (reference sequence). CDR3 length: 16 residues. CDR3 sequence: CASSLSGGDSNQPQHF. The DNA for the CDR3 is TGTGCCAGCAGTTTATCAGGAGGAGATAGCAATCAGCCCCAGCATTTT.

With regard to this clonotype: A much larger clone sits a single nucleotide away, making a read error possible. J is TRBJ1-5 and V is TRBV7-8; 12 bases agree with TRBD1. Germline-derived CDR1 and CDR2 are SGHVS and FQNEAQ. The CDR3 runs to 15 residues. V lost 8 bases to trimming and J lost 6 bases; unmatched junction nucleotides: 8. CDR3 DNA: TGTGCCAGCGGCCAGGGACAGGGGGCGGCTCAGCCCCAGCATTTT. Its protein is CASGQGQGAAQPQHF.

The chain is built from TRBV25-1 and TRBJ2-5, with 10 nucleotides matching TRBD2. The ends lost 6 bases at V and 4 bases at J; junction bases unmatched: 17. The CDR3 sequence is 18 residues long. Germline V gene sequence: CDR1 MGHDK, CDR2 SYGVNS. CDR3 DNA sequence: TGTGCCAGCAGAGATGATCGCGGTAGCGGGAGGCCGGGAGAGACCCAGTACTTC. It codes for CASRDDRGSGRPGETQYF.

The genes are TRBV7-2 and TRBJ2-5, with no clear D. Deletions cut 9 bases from V and 5 bases from J, with 19 bases between. Germline V gene sequence: CDR1 SGHTA, CDR2 FQGNSA. This CDR3 has 14 residues. CDR3 DNA: TGTGCCAGTCGACACTCGGGCCAGGAGGAGACCCAGTACTTC. Protein: CASRHSGQEETQYF.

Regarding this clonotype: The junction and the germline gene differ at one end; a read error may be behind it. The chain carries TRBV20-1 and TRBJ2-2; 7 bases match TRBD1. Germline V gene lookup returns CDR1 DFQATT and CDR2 SNEGSKA (reference sequence). The CDR3 sequence is 15 residues long. The CDR3: CSARVPRGNTGELFF. The CDR3 DNA sequence: TGCAGTGCTAGAGTTCCCAGGGGGAACACTGGGGAGCTGTTTTTT.

With regard to this clonotype: One junction end does not reproduce the germline sequence, and a read error may be involved. The genes are TRBV5-6 and TRBJ1-2; maybe TRBD1 (5 bases). The CDR3 has 13 amino acids. CDR1 and CDR2 from the germline V gene are SGHDT and YYEEEE. The CDR3 spells CASSSGQGGGCTF. The CDR3 region has the DNA TGTGCCAGCAGCTCAGGGCAGGGTGGAGGCTGCACCTTC.